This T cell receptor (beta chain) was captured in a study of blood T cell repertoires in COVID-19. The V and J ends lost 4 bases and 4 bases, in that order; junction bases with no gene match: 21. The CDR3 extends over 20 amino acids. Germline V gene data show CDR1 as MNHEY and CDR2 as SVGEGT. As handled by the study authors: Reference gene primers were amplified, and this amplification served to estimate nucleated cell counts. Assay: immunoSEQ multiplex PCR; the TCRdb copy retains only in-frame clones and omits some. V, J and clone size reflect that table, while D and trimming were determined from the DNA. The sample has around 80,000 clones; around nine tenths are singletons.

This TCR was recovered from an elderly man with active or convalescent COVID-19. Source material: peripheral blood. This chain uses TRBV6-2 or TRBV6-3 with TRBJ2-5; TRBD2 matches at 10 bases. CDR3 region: CASSWPVGRITSGNRETQYF. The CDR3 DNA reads TGTGCCAGCAGTTGGCCCGTTGGGCGAATAACTAGCGGGAATAGAGAGACCCAGTACTTC.